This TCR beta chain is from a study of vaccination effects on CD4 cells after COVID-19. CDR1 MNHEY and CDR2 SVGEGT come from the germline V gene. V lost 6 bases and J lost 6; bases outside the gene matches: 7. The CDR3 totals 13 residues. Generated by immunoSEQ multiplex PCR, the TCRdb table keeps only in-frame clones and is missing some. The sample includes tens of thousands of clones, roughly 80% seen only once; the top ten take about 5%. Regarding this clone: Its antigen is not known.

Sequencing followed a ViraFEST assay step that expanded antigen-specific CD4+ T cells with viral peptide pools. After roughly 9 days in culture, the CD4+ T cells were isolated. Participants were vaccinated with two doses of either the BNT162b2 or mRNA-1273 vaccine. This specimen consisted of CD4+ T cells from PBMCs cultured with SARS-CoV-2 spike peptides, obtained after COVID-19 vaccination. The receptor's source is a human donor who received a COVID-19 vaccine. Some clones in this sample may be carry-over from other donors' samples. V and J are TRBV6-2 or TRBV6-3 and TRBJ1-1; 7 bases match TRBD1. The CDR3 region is CASSPNRGPEAFF. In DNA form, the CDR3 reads TGTGCCAGCAGCCCTAACAGGGGCCCTGAAGCTTTCTTT.